The 27 T cell receptor beta chains in this list originate from one sample, sequenced in a study of blood T cell repertoires in COVID-19. Measured with immunoSEQ multiplex PCR; TCRdb has only the in-frame clones, and not every one. The sample yields 500,000 to 600,000 clones, roughly 91% seen once. The sample comprised peripheral blood. Receptors originate from a woman between 45 and 60 years old with COVID-19, enrolled during active disease.

Only a few counts were recorded for this clone. The rearrangement uses TRBV7-3 and TRBJ2-1; D is unclear. This CDR3 spans 15 amino acids. V shed 3 bases and J shed 6 bases, with 15 bases lying between them. Germline CDR1 SGHTA, CDR2 FQGTGA. This chain's CDR3 is CASSFDGYTVNEQFF. The CDR3 DNA reads as TGTGCCAGCAGCTTTGACGGGTACACCGTCAATGAGCAGTTCTTC.

This sequence joins TRBV30 and TRBJ1-1; D unresolved. This CDR3 is 13 amino acids long. V was trimmed by 2 bases and J by 3 bases, leaving 10 bases between them. CDR1 and CDR2 from the germline V gene are GTSNPN and SVGIG (reference sequence). Here the CDR3 reads CAWSPLLDTEAFF. Here the CDR3 DNA reads TGTGCCTGGAGTCCCCTCCTTGACACTGAAGCTTTCTTT.

The chain's CDR3 is CASVGTGGVGYGYTF. The CDR3 DNA follows: TGTGCCAGCGTAGGAACAGGGGGTGTCGGCTATGGCTACACCTTC. The chain carries TRBV28 and TRBJ1-2; 8 bases fit TRBD1. Trimming at V came to 8 bases and at J to 4 bases, leaving 12 bases not matched to a gene. The CDR3 has 15 residues. Looked up from germline, CDR1 is MDHEN and CDR2 is SYDVKM.

This clone was detected only once. This rearrangement joins TRBV3-1 (or the pseudogene TRBV3-2) to TRBJ1-1; TRBD1 is a possible D gene (5 bases). The CDR3 is made up of 15 amino acids. Trimming took 1 base from V and 2 from J, leaving 11 bases between them. Germline V gene lookup returns CDR1 LGHDT and CDR2 YNNKEL (reference sequence). The DNA of the CDR3 is TGTGCCAGCAGCCAAGCAGGGCACAGCAACACTGAAGCTTTCTTT. This encodes CASSQAGHSNTEAFF.

The chain employs TRBV19 and TRBJ1-1, with TRBD1 as a possible D gene (6 bases). Germline CDR1 and CDR2: LNHDA and SQIVND (reference sequence). CDR3 size: 15 residues. Trimming took 4 bases from V and 1 from J, leaving 13 bases between them. The CDR3 protein is CASSTGTTKNTEAFF. Written as DNA, the CDR3 is TGTGCCAGTAGTACGGGGACAACTAAGAACACTGAAGCTTTCTTT.

This sequence joins TRBV5-1 and TRBJ1-1, with 7 bases matching TRBD1. V trimming: 0 bases; J trimming: 8 bases; junction bases outside the gene matches: 4. The CDR3 spans 13 residues. Germline V gene sequence: CDR1 SGHRS, CDR2 YFSETQ. The CDR3 loop reads CASSLGQGMEAFF. Here the CDR3 DNA reads TGCGCCAGCAGCTTGGGACAGGGTATGGAAGCTTTCTTT.

The table lists this clone with a few counts. The gene calls are TRBV12-3 or TRBV12-4 and TRBJ1-2; the D is unclear. V was shortened by 4 bases and J by 8 bases, with 14 bases between the two germline ends. CDR3 length: 13 residues. The DNA for the CDR3 is TGTGCCAGCAGTTCCCGAGGAGGAAGGGGCTACACCTTC. The encoded protein is CASSSRGGRGYTF.

This clone was seen just once. The rearrangement joins TRBV7-3 to TRBJ2-1; the match to TRBD2 covers 7 bases. V shed 5 bases and J 10 bases; nucleotides not matched to a gene: 8. Germline CDR1 is SGHTA and CDR2 is FQGTGA. The CDR3 contains 13 residues. As DNA, the CDR3 is TGTGCCAGCAGCCAAAGACCGGGACTAGAGCAGTTCTTC. Translation: CASSQRPGLEQFF.

The chain combines TRBV19 with TRBJ1-3; the match to TRBD1 covers 8 bases. The CDR3 sequence is 15 residues long. Unmatched junction bases numbered 6, after V lost 8 bases and J lost 0 bases. From germline, CDR1 is LNHDA and CDR2 SQIVND (reference sequence). This CDR3 reads CASSSGQGSGNTIYF. The DNA for the CDR3 is TGTGCCAGTTCCTCCGGACAGGGCTCTGGAAACACCATATATTTT.

The count of this clone is one. The genes are TRBV9 and TRBJ1-1; tentative D call: TRBD1 (6 bases). V lost 0 bases to trimming and J lost 1 base, with 10 bases between them. The CDR3 consists of 15 residues. Germline CDR1 reads SGDLS; CDR2 reads YYNGEE. This CDR3 is CASSVGVRGNTEAFF. The CDR3 DNA sequence: TGTGCCAGCAGCGTAGGTGTCAGGGGGAACACTGAAGCTTTCTTT.

This clone turned up a few times. The chain combines TRBV6-1 with TRBJ1-5, with D possibly matching TRBD1 (6 bases). The CDR3 spans 15 residues. V lost 0 bases to trimming and J lost 7 bases, with 13 bases between them. Germline loops: CDR1 MNHNS, CDR2 SASEGT. The CDR3 loop reads CASSEAGQFGQPQHF. CDR3 sequence (DNA): TGTGCCAGCAGTGAAGCCGGACAGTTCGGGCAGCCCCAGCATTTT.

The gene calls are TRBV5-5 and TRBJ2-2; 16 bases are a match to TRBD2. Germline V CDR1 and CDR2: SGHKS, YYEKEE (reference sequence). This CDR3 is 18 amino acids long. Losses at the gene ends were 3 bases for V and 8 bases for J; bases not matched to a gene: 10. DNA for the CDR3: TGTGCCAGCAGCTGGACCCCGGGACTAGCGGGGGGGTCGGGGGAGCTGTTTTTT. Amino acids: CASSWTPGLAGGSGELFF.

J is TRBJ2-1 and V is TRBV27; the D is unclear. The ends were cut back, 9 bases at V and 5 bases at J, with 17 bases in the middle. Germline V gives CDR1 MNHEY, CDR2 SMNVEV (reference sequence). CDR3 size: 14 residues. CDR3 bases: TGTGCCAGAGCAGGCCTCGTTTACCACAATGAGCAGTTCTTC. It codes for CARAGLVYHNEQFF.

The genes are TRBV29-1 and TRBJ1-2; D gene unclear. Trimming took 4 bases from V and 6 from J, leaving 12 bases between them. The CDR3 extends over 12 amino acids. CDR1 and CDR2 (germline): SQVTM, ANQGSEA. CDR3 DNA: TGCAGCGTTGGGGGAGGCCCCGATGGCTACACCTTC. Translation: CSVGGGPDGYTF.

This clone was counted a single time. The V call is TRBV3-1 (or the pseudogene TRBV3-2), the J call TRBJ2-5; D possibly corresponds to TRBD1 (6 bases). This CDR3 comprises 17 residues. Trimming stripped 2 bases from V and 2 bases from J, with 18 bases between. CDR1 is LGHDT, CDR2 YNNKEL, per germline (reference sequence). The CDR3 sequence is CASSQPRGPRGQETQYF. The CDR3 DNA reads TGTGCCAGCAGCCAACCCCGCGGACCAAGGGGGCAAGAGACCCAGTACTTC.

This chain uses TRBV27 with TRBJ2-7, with a tentative D call TRBD2 (5 bases). Between the trimmed V and J ends, which lost 6 bases and 2 bases, there was a span of 14 bases. The CDR3 loop spans 14 amino acids. CDR1 is MNHEY and CDR2 is SMNVEV in the germline V gene (reference sequence). This chain's CDR3 is CASSHKGATYEQYF. The CDR3 bases are TGTGCCAGCAGCCACAAGGGAGCTACCTACGAGCAGTACTTC.

The chain joins TRBV2 to TRBJ1-1; possibly TRBD1 for D (5 bases). V lost 7 bases, J lost 1 base, and 10 bases lay in between. Germline V gene data show CDR1 as SNHLY and CDR2 as FYNNEI. This CDR3 spans 13 amino acids. The CDR3 here is CASNVDRNTEAFF. In DNA form, the CDR3 reads TGTGCCAGCAACGTCGACAGGAACACTGAAGCTTTCTTT.

This chain connects TRBV19 to TRBJ1-2; D remains unclear. Germline V CDR1 and CDR2: LNHDA, SQIVND (reference sequence). The CDR3 is 13 amino acids. V dropped 5 bases and J dropped 2 bases, with 9 bases sitting between them. In nucleotides, the CDR3 is TGTGCCAGTAGTCCCTCGAGGAACTATGGCTACACCTTC. Protein product: CASSPSRNYGYTF.

J is TRBJ1-1 and V is TRBV10-1, with 7 bases fitting TRBD1. CDR3 length: 12 residues. J was trimmed by 7 bases and V by 3 bases; bases with no gene match: 2. In germline, CDR1 is WNHNN, CDR2 SYGVQD (reference sequence). CDR3 sequence: CASSDGTDEAFF. Here the CDR3 DNA reads TGCGCCAGCAGTGACGGGACAGATGAAGCTTTCTTT.

The gene calls are TRBV24-1 and TRBJ2-1; tentative D call: TRBD1 (9 bases). The CDR3 length is 14 residues. Germline V gene data show CDR1 as KGHDR and CDR2 as SFDVKD. V shed 10 bases and J shed 12 bases, with 24 bases lying between them. The CDR3 bases are TGTGCCACACTTAGCGGGACAGGGACAAATTGGCAGTTCTTC. As protein: CATLSGTGTNWQFF.

The rearrangement uses TRBV6-5 and TRBJ1-4; unclear D gene. The CDR3 runs to 13 residues. The V and J ends lost 8 bases and 6 bases respectively, with 13 bases between them. Germline CDR1 and CDR2: MNHEY and SVGAGI. The CDR3 here is CASEAGSHEKLFF. The CDR3 nucleotides are TGTGCCAGCGAGGCTGGGTCACATGAAAAACTGTTTTTT.

The chain has TRBV19 and TRBJ2-7; 7 bases fit TRBD1. CDR1 LNHDA and CDR2 SQIVND come from the germline V gene (reference sequence). The V gene end was trimmed by 10 bases and the J gene end by 0 bases; junction bases not matched to a gene: 6. CDR3 length equals 13 residues. CDR3 sequence reads: CATSTGSSYEQYF. The CDR3 region has the DNA TGTGCCACCTCGACAGGGAGCTCCTACGAGCAGTACTTC.

This sequence joins TRBV11-3 and TRBJ2-7; TRBD1 might be the D (6 bases). Germline CDR1 reads SGHNT; CDR2 reads YENEEA. The CDR3 runs to 12 residues. V lost 4 bases and J 6 bases, leaving 10 bases between the germline ends. In DNA, the CDR3 is TGTGCCAGCAGCTCTGGACAGACCGAGCAGTACTTC. Translated: CASSSGQTEQYF.

The gene calls are TRBV9 and TRBJ1-2, with D hard to call. V lost 4 bases and J 4 bases, leaving 8 bases between the germline ends. CDR3 size: 12 residues. Germline V lookup: CDR1 SGDLS, CDR2 YYNGEE. CDR3 in amino acids: CASSQNAYGYTF. The DNA of the CDR3 is TGTGCCAGCAGCCAGAACGCCTATGGCTACACCTTC.

This clone has more than one count but fewer than ten. The V gene is TRBV19, the J gene TRBJ1-6; 7 bases agree with TRBD1. Germline loops: CDR1 LNHDA, CDR2 SQIVND (reference sequence). The CDR3 is 15 residues long. J was trimmed by 8 bases and V by 3 bases; bases with no gene match: 7. CDR3 nucleotides: TGTGCCAGTAGTATTGGGACAGCTCAAGATTCACCCCTCCACTTT. As protein: CASSIGTAQDSPLHF.

The chain recombines TRBV3-1 (or the pseudogene TRBV3-2) with TRBJ1-5, with D hard to call. V was clipped by 1 base and J by 5 bases, with 15 bases between them. The CDR3 totals 16 residues. CDR1 LGHDT and CDR2 YNNKEL come from the germline V gene (reference sequence). CDR3 region: CASSQGGGSRYQPQHF. The CDR3, as DNA: TGTGCCAGCAGCCAAGGCGGCGGCAGCCGCTATCAGCCCCAGCATTTT.

This clone was seen just once. The gene calls are TRBV9 and TRBJ1-4, with TRBD1 matching over 10 bases. CDR1 SGDLS and CDR2 YYNGEE come from the germline V gene. V gave up 4 bases and J gave up 10 bases; unmatched junction bases: 7. The CDR3 length is 14 residues. The chain's CDR3 is CASSTSGQGGKLFF. For the CDR3, the DNA is TGTGCCAGCAGCACCTCAGGACAGGGGGGAAAACTGTTTTTT.